Listed below are T cell receptor beta chains from one sample, sequenced in a study of lymphopenia after photon versus proton radiotherapy. TCRdb's copy holds only in-frame clones and misses some; the assay was immunoSEQ multiplex PCR. The table has some 17,000 clones, 70% to 85% seen once. The sequenced sample was peripheral blood, obtained from a patient treated with proton-based radiotherapy. These receptors originate from a man in his 70s with pancreatic cancer. The CDR3 runs from the conserved cysteine through the conserved F or W. The D gene is left open where the match is weak. Not every row has a clone size; where given, it reads once, few, many or a size class.

CDR3 protein: CASSSAGANTEAFF
CDR3 DNA: TGTGCCAGCAGCTCAGCCGGGGCGAACACTGAAGCTTTCTTT
J gene: TRBJ1-1
D gene: .
clone size: once
V gene: TRBV7-6

CDR3 protein: CASSLALAGFYEQYF
CDR3 DNA: TGTGCCAGCAGCTTAGCGCTAGCGGGCTTCTACGAGCAGTACTTC
J gene: TRBJ2-7
D gene: TRBD2
clone size: .
V gene: TRBV7-9

CDR3 protein: CASSSSGVKSSYEQYF
CDR3 DNA: TGTGCCAGCAGCTCCTCAGGGGTAAAAAGCTCCTACGAGCAGTACTTC
J gene: TRBJ2-7
D gene: .
clone size: .
V gene: TRBV11-2

CDR3 protein: CASSARTRQSDTQYF
CDR3 DNA: TGTGCCAGCAGCGCTCGGACTAGACAATCCGATACGCAGTATTTT
J gene: TRBJ2-3
D gene: TRBD2
clone size: .
V gene: TRBV14

CDR3 protein: CASRPRTGGVYEQYF
CDR3 DNA: TGTGCCAGCAGACCGAGGACAGGGGGTGTCTACGAGCAGTACTTC
J gene: TRBJ2-7
D gene: TRBD1
clone size: .
V gene: TRBV7-8

CDR3 protein: CASSFGAGMAKNIQYF
CDR3 DNA: TGTGCCAGCAGTTTCGGGGCAGGGATGGCCAAAAACATTCAGTACTTC
J gene: TRBJ2-4
D gene: .
clone size: .
V gene: TRBV28

CDR3 protein: CASSEGRGAVYGYTF
CDR3 DNA: TGTGCCAGCAGTGAAGGACGGGGGGCCGTCTATGGCTACACCTTC
J gene: TRBJ1-2
D gene: .
clone size: .
V gene: TRBV6-1

CDR3 protein: CASSLEGRGGNYGYTF
CDR3 DNA: TGTGCCAGCAGCTTGGAAGGGAGGGGAGGTAACTATGGCTACACCTTC
J gene: TRBJ1-2
D gene: .
clone size: few
V gene: TRBV11-3

CDR3 protein: CASSLSGGARETQYF
CDR3 DNA: TGTGCCAGCAGCTTAAGCGGGGGGGCCAGAGAGACCCAGTACTTC
J gene: TRBJ2-5
D gene: TRBD2
clone size: .
V gene: TRBV7-3

CDR3 protein: CASSAPAQGTDTQYF
CDR3 DNA: TGTGCCAGCAGTGCTCCCGCCCAGGGAACAGATACGCAGTATTTT
J gene: TRBJ2-3
D gene: .
clone size: .
V gene: TRBV6-1

CDR3 protein: CASNVLQGPGTEAFF
CDR3 DNA: TGTGCCAGCAACGTTTTACAGGGTCCGGGCACTGAAGCTTTCTTT
J gene: TRBJ1-1
D gene: .
clone size: .
V gene: TRBV7-8

CDR3 protein: CASSEPGAMREKLFF
CDR3 DNA: TGTGCCAGCAGTGAACCGGGGGCGATGAGGGAAAAACTGTTTTTT
J gene: TRBJ1-4
D gene: .
clone size: .
V gene: TRBV6-1

CDR3 protein: CASSQGNQGEKLFF
CDR3 DNA: TGTGCCAGCAGCCAGGGTAACCAAGGTGAAAAACTGTTTTTT
J gene: TRBJ1-4
D gene: .
clone size: .
V gene: TRBV7-7

CDR3 protein: CASSEELLGSYEQYF
CDR3 DNA: TGTGCCAGCAGTGAAGAATTGTTGGGATCCTACGAGCAGTACTTC
J gene: TRBJ2-7
D gene: .
clone size: few
V gene: TRBV6-1

CDR3 protein: CASSVTGARQPQHF
CDR3 DNA: TGTGCCAGCAGTGTTACGGGGGCAAGGCAGCCCCAGCATTTT
J gene: TRBJ1-5
D gene: .
clone size: once
V gene: TRBV25-1

CDR3 protein: CASSFSRGQEYGYTF
CDR3 DNA: TGTGCCAGCAGCTTTTCGCGGGGGCAAGAATATGGCTACACCTTC
J gene: TRBJ1-2
D gene: .
clone size: .
V gene: TRBV11-2

CDR3 protein: CASSSRDRGYEQYF
CDR3 DNA: TGTGCCAGCAGCTCCCGGGACAGGGGCTACGAGCAGTACTTC
J gene: TRBJ2-7
D gene: TRBD1
clone size: .
V gene: TRBV11-1

CDR3 protein: CASSIAGYEAFF
CDR3 DNA: TGTGCCAGCAGTATAGCAGGTTATGAAGCTTTCTTT
J gene: TRBJ1-1
D gene: .
clone size: .
V gene: TRBV6-1

CDR3 protein: CASSSRVGENTEAFF
CDR3 DNA: TGTGCCAGCAGCTCCAGGGTGGGAGAAAACACTGAAGCTTTCTTT
J gene: TRBJ1-1
D gene: .
clone size: .
V gene: TRBV11-2

CDR3 protein: CASRRGQGGGQPQHF
CDR3 DNA: TGTGCCAGCAGAAGGGGACAGGGCGGGGGTCAGCCCCAGCATTTT
J gene: TRBJ1-5
D gene: TRBD1
clone size: .
V gene: TRBV6-6

CDR3 protein: CASSYKQEFSNQPQHF
CDR3 DNA: TGTGCCAGCAGTTACAAACAGGAATTTAGCAATCAGCCCCAGCATTTT
J gene: TRBJ1-5
D gene: .
clone size: .
V gene: TRBV6-6

CDR3 protein: CASSFGELSYEQYF
CDR3 DNA: TGCGCCAGCAGCTTCGGGGAGCTCTCCTACGAGCAGTACTTC
J gene: TRBJ2-7
D gene: .
clone size: .
V gene: TRBV5-1

CDR3 protein: CASSLAAAYNSPLHF
CDR3 DNA: TGCGCCAGCAGCTTGGCGGCAGCTTATAATTCACCCCTCCACTTT
J gene: TRBJ1-6
D gene: .
clone size: .
V gene: TRBV5-1

CDR3 protein: CASSLETGVGNTIYF
CDR3 DNA: TGTGCCAGCAGCCTAGAGACAGGGGTTGGAAACACCATATATTTT
J gene: TRBJ1-3
D gene: TRBD1
clone size: .
V gene: TRBV7-2

CDR3 protein: CASSQGSGLSTDTQYF
CDR3 DNA: TGCGCCAGCAGTCAAGGTAGCGGTTTAAGCACAGATACGCAGTATTTT
J gene: TRBJ2-3
D gene: .
clone size: .
V gene: TRBV23-1

CDR3 protein: CATANGGGSGNTIYF
CDR3 DNA: TGTGCCACCGCCAACGGTGGTGGCTCTGGAAACACCATATATTTT
J gene: TRBJ1-3
D gene: .
clone size: .
V gene: TRBV6-6

CDR3 protein: CASRDEGPYGYTF
CDR3 DNA: TGTGCCAGCAGAGACGAGGGTCCCTATGGCTACACCTTC
J gene: TRBJ1-2
D gene: .
clone size: .
V gene: TRBV27

CDR3 protein: CSVDARQGGAFF
CDR3 DNA: TGCAGCGTTGACGCGAGACAGGGTGGAGCTTTCTTT
J gene: TRBJ1-1
D gene: TRBD1
clone size: once
V gene: TRBV29-1

CDR3 protein: CASSQDIVAYEQFF
CDR3 DNA: TGTGCCAGCAGCCAAGATATAGTGGCGTACGAGCAGTTCTTC
J gene: TRBJ2-1
D gene: .
clone size: .
V gene: TRBV14

CDR3 protein: CASSVDFLGFYEQFF
CDR3 DNA: TGTGCCAGCAGCGTAGATTTTCTTGGGTTCTATGAGCAGTTCTTC
J gene: TRBJ2-1
D gene: .
clone size: .
V gene: TRBV9

CDR3 protein: CASSPGTAGPDTQYF
CDR3 DNA: TGTGCCAGCAGCCCCGGGACGGCCGGGCCAGATACGCAGTATTTT
J gene: TRBJ2-3
D gene: .
clone size: .
V gene: TRBV11-3

CDR3 protein: CASSPPVGAPLF
CDR3 DNA: TGTGCCAGCAGTCCCCCAGTAGGGGCCCCTCTCTTC
J gene: TRBJ1-2
D gene: .
clone size: .
V gene: TRBV27

CDR3 protein: CASSPQGRGSNTEAFF
CDR3 DNA: TGCGCCAGCAGCCCCCAAGGACGGGGCAGTAACACTGAAGCTTTCTTT
J gene: TRBJ1-1
D gene: .
clone size: .
V gene: TRBV5-1

CDR3 protein: CASSSPGQGGVEAFF
CDR3 DNA: TGCGCCAGCAGCTCTCCGGGACAGGGCGGGGTCGAAGCTTTCTTT
J gene: TRBJ1-1
D gene: TRBD1
clone size: .
V gene: TRBV4-1

CDR3 protein: CASSSTPGLDGYTF
CDR3 DNA: TGTGCCAGCAGTTCCACACCAGGACTAGATGGCTACACCTTC
J gene: TRBJ1-2
D gene: .
clone size: .
V gene: TRBV6-6